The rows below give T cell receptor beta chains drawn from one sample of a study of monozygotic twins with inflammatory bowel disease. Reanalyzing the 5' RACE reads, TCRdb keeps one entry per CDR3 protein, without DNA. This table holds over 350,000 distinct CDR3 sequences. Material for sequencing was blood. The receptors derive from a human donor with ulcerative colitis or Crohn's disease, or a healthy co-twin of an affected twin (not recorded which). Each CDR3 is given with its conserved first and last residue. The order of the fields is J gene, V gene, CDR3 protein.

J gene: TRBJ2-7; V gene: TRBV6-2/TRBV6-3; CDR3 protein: CASSYSRLAGRSYEQYF
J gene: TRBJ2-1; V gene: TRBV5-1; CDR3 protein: CASSSLGQTGSLGEQFF
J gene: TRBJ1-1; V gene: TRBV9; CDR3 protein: CASSVLTGGLDTEAFF
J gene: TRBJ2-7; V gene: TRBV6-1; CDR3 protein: CASTRTDSLKGEQYF
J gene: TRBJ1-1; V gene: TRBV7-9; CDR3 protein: CASSGDKNTEAFF
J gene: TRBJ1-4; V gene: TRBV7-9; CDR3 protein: CASSAAGSNEKLFF
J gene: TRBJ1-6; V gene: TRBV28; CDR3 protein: CASSVGDRNSPLHF
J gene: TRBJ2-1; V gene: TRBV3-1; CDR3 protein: CASISGGAGDEQFF
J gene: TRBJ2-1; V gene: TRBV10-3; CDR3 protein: CAISENTGRGEQFF
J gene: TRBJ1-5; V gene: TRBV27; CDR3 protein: CASSHRGSNQPQHF
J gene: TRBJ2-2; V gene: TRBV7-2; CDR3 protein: CASSLSPGTTGELFF
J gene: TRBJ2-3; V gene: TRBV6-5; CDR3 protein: CASSYFSGTGRTDTQYF
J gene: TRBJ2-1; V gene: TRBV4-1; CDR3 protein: CASSQESGVEQFF
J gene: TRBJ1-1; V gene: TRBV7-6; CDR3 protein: CASSPTQGYRTEAFF
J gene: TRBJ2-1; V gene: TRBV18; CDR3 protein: CASSPLQGVLGSYNEQFF
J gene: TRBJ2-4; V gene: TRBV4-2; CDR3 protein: CASSQDSQGKAKNIQYF
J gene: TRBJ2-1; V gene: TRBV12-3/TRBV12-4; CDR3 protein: CASTSSLARYYNEQFF
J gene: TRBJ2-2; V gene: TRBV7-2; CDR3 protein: CASSMGQGYTGELFF
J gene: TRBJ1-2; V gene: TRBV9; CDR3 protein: CASSEAEGLVYGYTF
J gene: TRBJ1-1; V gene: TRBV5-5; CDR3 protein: CASSLVAHTNTEAFF
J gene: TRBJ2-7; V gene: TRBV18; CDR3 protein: CASSPPGTAETGEQYF
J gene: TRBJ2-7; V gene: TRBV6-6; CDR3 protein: CASSYQGTSYEQYF
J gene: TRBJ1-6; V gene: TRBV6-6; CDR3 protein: CASRGTGESPLHF
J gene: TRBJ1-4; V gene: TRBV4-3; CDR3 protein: CASSQDRESNEKLFF
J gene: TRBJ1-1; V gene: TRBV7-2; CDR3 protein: CASSVAGRMNTEAFF
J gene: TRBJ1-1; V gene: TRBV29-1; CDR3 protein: CSGKQGWGMNTEAFF
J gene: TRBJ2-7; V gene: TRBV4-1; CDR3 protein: CASSPRVTSVSYEQYF
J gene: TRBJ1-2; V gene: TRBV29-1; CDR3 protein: CSVEEFVEGGYGYTF
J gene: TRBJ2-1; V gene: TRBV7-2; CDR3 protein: CASSLLGLAEYNEQFF
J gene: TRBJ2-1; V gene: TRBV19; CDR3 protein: CASSIGVGGASYNEQFF
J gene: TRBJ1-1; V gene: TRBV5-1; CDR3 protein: CASSFPTGGGTEAFF
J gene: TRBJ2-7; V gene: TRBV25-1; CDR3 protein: CASSEAGKNEQYF
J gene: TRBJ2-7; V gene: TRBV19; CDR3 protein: CASSIGRGGHEQYF
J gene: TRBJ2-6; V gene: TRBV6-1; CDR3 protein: CASSRQGKSSGANVLTF
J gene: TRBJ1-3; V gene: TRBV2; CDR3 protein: CASSLYRGDGNTIYF
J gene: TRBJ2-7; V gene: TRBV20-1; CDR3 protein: CSASPSWGGEYEQYF
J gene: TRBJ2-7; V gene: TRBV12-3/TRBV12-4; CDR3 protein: CASSLARRLYEQYF
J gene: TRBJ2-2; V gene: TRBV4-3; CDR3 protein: CASSQRTGAYAGELFF
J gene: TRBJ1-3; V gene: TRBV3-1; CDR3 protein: CASSPSGTGNTIYF
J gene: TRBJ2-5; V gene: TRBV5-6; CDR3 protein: CASSSSGLVALTRETQYF
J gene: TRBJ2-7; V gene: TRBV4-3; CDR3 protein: CASSQQATGSYEQYF
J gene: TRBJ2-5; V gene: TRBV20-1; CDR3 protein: CSAVDYQQETQYF
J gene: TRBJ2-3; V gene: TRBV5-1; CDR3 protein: CASSLGQRTDTQYF
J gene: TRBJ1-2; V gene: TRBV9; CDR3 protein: CASSARRVVYGYTF
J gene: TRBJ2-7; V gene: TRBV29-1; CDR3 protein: CSVRAEGFYEQYF
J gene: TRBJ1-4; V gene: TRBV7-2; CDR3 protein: CASSGQATNEKLFF